The rows below give T cell receptor beta chains drawn from one sample of a study of blood T cell repertoires in COVID-19. Assay: immunoSEQ multiplex PCR; the TCRdb copy retains only in-frame clones and omits some. The sample has about 170,000 clones, roughly 84% seen once. The sequencing sample was made of peripheral blood. The receptors derive from a man aged 60 to 69 who had recovered from COVID-19. CDR3s include the opening cysteine and the closing phenylalanine or tryptophan. The order of the fields is V gene, J gene, D gene, clone size, CDR3 DNA, CDR3 protein. D genes are given only for firm matches. Clone size appears in some rows only: once, few, many, or a class for an expanded clone.

TRBV5-6	TRBJ2-5	.	.	TGTGCCAGCAGCTCAAAGACCCGGACAGATCAAGAGACCCAGTACTTC	CASSSKTRTDQETQYF
TRBV7-6	TRBJ2-3	.	.	TGTGCCAGCAGCTCCAGACCGGGACTTACTACAGATACGCAGTATTTT	CASSSRPGLTTDTQYF
TRBV7-2	TRBJ1-2	.	.	TGTGCCAGCAGCTTCCCAAACGGCTATGGCTACACCTTC	CASSFPNGYGYTF
TRBV9	TRBJ2-3	TRBD2	.	TGTGCCAGCAGCGTAAGCGGGGGGCGCACAGATACGCAGTATTTT	CASSVSGGRTDTQYF
TRBV7-8	TRBJ2-7	TRBD1	.	TGTGCCAGCAGCCCATCACCCGACAGGGGGACATCCTACGAGCAGTACTTC	CASSPSPDRGTSYEQYF
TRBV6-5	TRBJ2-7	TRBD1	.	TGTGCCAGCCGCCCACAGGGGGCTGGAGAGCAGTACTTC	CASRPQGAGEQYF
TRBV5-1	TRBJ2-7	TRBD1	once	TGCGCCAGCAGCGGGGCACAGGGGGAGCAGTACTTC	CASSGAQGEQYF
TRBV5-5	TRBJ1-6	.	.	TGTGCCAGCAGCTTGGCCCCCACCTATAATTCACCCCTCCACTTT	CASSLAPTYNSPLHF
TRBV5-4	TRBJ2-2	TRBD1	.	TGTGCCAGCAGCGCCGGGACAGGGATGAACACCGGGGAGCTGTTTTTT	CASSAGTGMNTGELFF
TRBV19	TRBJ1-4	.	.	TGTGCCAGTAATCCGGGGAGGGGGTCTGGAAAACTGTTTTTT	CASNPGRGSGKLFF